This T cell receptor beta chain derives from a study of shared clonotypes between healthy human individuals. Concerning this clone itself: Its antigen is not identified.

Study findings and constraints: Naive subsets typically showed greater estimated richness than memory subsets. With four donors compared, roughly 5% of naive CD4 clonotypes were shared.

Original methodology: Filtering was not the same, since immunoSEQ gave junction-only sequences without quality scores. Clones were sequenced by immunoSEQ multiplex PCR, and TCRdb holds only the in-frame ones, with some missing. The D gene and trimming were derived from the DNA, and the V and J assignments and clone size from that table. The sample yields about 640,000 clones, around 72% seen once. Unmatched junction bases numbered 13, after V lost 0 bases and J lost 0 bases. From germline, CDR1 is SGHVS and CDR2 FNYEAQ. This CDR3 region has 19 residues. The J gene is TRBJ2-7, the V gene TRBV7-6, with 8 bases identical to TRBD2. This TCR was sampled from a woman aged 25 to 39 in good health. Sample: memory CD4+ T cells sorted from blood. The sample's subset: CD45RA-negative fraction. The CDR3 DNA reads TGTGCCAGCAGCTTAGCTGGAGCGGGAGATGTTGAGCCCTCCTACGAGCAGTACTTC. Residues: CASSLAGAGDVEPSYEQYF.